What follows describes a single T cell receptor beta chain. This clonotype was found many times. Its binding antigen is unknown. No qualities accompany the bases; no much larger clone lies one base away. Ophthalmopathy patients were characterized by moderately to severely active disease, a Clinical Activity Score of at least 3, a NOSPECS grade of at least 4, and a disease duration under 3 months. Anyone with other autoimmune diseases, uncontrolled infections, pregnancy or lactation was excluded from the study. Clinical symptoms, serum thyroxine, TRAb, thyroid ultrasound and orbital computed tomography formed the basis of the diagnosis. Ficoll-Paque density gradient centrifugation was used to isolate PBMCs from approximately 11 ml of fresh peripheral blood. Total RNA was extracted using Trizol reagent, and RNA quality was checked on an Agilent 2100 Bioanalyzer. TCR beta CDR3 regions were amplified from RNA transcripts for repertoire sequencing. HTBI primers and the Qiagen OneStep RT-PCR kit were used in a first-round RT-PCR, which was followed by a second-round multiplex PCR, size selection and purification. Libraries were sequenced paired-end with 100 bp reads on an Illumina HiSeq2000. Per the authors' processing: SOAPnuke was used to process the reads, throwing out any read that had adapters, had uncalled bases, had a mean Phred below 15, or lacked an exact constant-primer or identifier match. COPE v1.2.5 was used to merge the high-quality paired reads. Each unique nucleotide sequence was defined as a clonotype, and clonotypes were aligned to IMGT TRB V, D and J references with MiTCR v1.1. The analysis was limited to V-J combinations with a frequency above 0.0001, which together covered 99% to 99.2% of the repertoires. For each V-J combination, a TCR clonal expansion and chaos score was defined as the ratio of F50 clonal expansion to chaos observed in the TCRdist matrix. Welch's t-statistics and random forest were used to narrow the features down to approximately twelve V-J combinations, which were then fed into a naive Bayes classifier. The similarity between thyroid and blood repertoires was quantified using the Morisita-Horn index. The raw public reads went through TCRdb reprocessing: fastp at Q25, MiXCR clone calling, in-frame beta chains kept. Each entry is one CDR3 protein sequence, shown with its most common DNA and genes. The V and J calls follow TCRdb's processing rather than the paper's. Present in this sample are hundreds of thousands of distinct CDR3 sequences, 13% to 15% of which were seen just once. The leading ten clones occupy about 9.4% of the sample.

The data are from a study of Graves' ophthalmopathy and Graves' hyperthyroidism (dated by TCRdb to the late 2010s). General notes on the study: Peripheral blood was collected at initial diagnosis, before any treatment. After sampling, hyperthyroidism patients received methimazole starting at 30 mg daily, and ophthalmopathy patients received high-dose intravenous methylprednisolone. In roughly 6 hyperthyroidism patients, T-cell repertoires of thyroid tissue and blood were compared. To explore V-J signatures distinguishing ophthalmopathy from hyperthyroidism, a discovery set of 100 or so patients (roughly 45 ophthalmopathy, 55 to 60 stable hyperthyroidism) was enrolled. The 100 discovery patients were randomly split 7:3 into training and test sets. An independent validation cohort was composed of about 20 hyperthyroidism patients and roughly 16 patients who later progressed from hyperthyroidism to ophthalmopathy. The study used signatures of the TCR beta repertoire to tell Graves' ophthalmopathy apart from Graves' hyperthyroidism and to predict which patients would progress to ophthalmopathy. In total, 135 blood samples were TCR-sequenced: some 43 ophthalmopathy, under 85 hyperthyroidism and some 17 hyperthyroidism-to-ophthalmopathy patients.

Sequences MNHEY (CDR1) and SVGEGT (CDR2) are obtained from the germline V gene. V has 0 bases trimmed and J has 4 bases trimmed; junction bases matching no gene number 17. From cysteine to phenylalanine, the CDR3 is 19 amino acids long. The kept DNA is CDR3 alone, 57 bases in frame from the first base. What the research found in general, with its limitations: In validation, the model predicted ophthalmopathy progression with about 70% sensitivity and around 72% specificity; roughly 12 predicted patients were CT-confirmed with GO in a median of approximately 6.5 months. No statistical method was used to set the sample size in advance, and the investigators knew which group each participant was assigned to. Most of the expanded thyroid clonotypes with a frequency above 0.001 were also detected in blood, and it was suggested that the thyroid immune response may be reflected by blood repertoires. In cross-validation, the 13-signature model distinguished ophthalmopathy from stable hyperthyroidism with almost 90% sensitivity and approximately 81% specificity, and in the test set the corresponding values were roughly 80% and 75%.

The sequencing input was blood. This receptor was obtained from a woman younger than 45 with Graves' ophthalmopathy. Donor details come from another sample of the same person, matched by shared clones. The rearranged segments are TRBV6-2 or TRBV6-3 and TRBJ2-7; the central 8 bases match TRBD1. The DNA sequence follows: TGTGCCAGCAGTTACTCGGGCGTGACAGGGGCCATACTCACGTACGAGCAGTACTTC. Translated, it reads CASSYSGVTGAILTYEQYF.